The 10 T cell receptor beta chains presented below share a single source sample, sequenced in a study of beta chain features in type 1 diabetes. The isolated RNA, all of it, was reverse transcribed, so expressed TCRB transcripts were what got sequenced. Sequencing used immunoSEQ multiplex PCR; TCRdb keeps in-frame clones, though not all of them. The sample yields about 140,000 clones, less than 11% seen once. Sequencing used naive CD4+ T cells from blood. The source is a man aged 18 to 29 in good health.

The V gene is TRBV6-5, the J gene TRBJ2-7; D may be TRBD2 (5 bases). The V and J ends lost 2 bases and 6 bases respectively, with 11 bases between them. This CDR3 has 13 amino acids. Germline CDR1 and CDR2: MNHEY and SVGAGI. The CDR3 DNA is TGTGCCAGCAGTTACCGGGATCTCTCCGAGCAGTACTTC. It codes for CASSYRDLSEQYF.

The chain carries TRBV6-5 and TRBJ1-6; D unresolved. The CDR3 is made up of 11 amino acids. CDR1 and CDR2 (germline): MNHEY, SVGAGI. Trimming pared 6 bases from V and 7 bases from J, leaving 4 bases between. Written as DNA, the CDR3 is TGTGCCAGCAGCGAGAATTCACCCCTCCACTTT. This encodes CASSENSPLHF.

The chain links TRBV27 to TRBJ1-2; perhaps TRBD1 as D (6 bases). The CDR3 sequence is 14 residues long. Trimming took off 10 bases at V and 0 bases at J, with 15 bases between the two ends. CDR1 and CDR2 from the germline V gene are MNHEY and SMNVEV (reference sequence). The DNA for the CDR3 is TGTGCCACCCGATACAGGGCAGCTAACTATGGCTACACCTTC. It encodes CATRYRAANYGYTF.

V gene TRBV11-2 combines with J gene TRBJ1-1; tentatively, D is TRBD1 (5 bases). V was shortened by 1 base and J by 2 bases, with 8 bases between the two germline ends. The CDR3 runs to 14 residues. Germline V gene sequence: CDR1 SGHAT, CDR2 FQNNGV. This CDR3 is CASSLGQINTEAFF. The CDR3 DNA is TGTGCCAGCAGCTTAGGACAGATCAACACTGAAGCTTTCTTT. Full variable domain (remainder filled in from reference TRBV11-2 and TRBJ1-1): EAGVAQSPRYKIIEKRQSVAFWCNPISGHATLYWYQQILGQGPKLLIQFQNNGVVDDSQLPKDRFSAERLKGVDSTLKIQPAKLEDSAVYLCASSLGQINTEAFFGQGTRLTVV.

This clone came up a few times. The rearrangement uses TRBV18 and TRBJ2-5; tentative D call: TRBD2 (6 bases). CDR3 size: 14 residues. V lost 0 bases and J lost 3, with 8 bases in between. CDR1 and CDR2 (germline): KGHSH, LQKENI. The CDR3 region is CASSPPLAKETQYF. The CDR3 region has the DNA TGTGCCAGCTCACCACCTCTAGCGAAAGAGACCCAGTACTTC. The complete variable domain, with remaining parts taken from reference TRBV18 and TRBJ2-5, reads NAGVMQNPRHLVRRRGQEARLRCSPMKGHSHVYWYRQLPEEGLKFMVYLQKENIIDESGMPKERFSAEFPKEGPSILRIQQVVRGDSAAYFCASSPPLAKETQYFGPGTRLLVL.

Only a few counts were recorded for this clone. The chain joins TRBV28 to TRBJ2-1; TRBD2 might be the D (6 bases). V was pared by 7 bases and J by 0 bases, with 16 bases between. CDR3 length: 16 amino acids. Per germline, CDR1 MDHEN and CDR2 SYDVKM. CDR3 sequence (DNA): TGTGCCAGCAACTTGGGGGGTGCACGCTCCTACAATGAGCAGTTCTTC. Amino acid sequence: CASNLGGARSYNEQFF.

The chain links TRBV7-2 to TRBJ2-5, with a possible D match to TRBD2 (7 bases). The V end lost 0 bases, the J end lost 5 bases, and 10 bases lay between the germline ends. The CDR3 runs 14 residues. Germline assignment: CDR1 SGHTA and CDR2 FQGNSA. The CDR3 loop is CASSLARGRETQYF. CDR3 DNA sequence: TGTGCCAGCAGCTTAGCGCGGGGGCGGGAGACCCAGTACTTC.

The chain combines TRBV7-8 with TRBJ2-1; D perhaps matches TRBD2 (7 bases). In germline, CDR1 is SGHVS, CDR2 FQNEAQ. V was trimmed by 0 bases and J by 2 bases, leaving 17 bases between them. The CDR3 sequence is 18 residues long. CDR3 amino acids: CASSLARGGGTPYNEQFF. CDR3 bases: TGTGCCAGCAGCTTAGCGAGGGGAGGGGGGACACCCTACAATGAGCAGTTCTTC.

This clone came up many times. The chain couples TRBV27 to TRBJ1-2; D is ambiguous. V lost 5 bases and J 5 bases, leaving 15 bases between the germline ends. Per the germline V gene, CDR1 is MNHEY and CDR2 is SMNVEV (reference sequence). The CDR3 consists of 14 residues. CDR3 bases: TGTGCCAGCAGTACGACTTATACGGCTTATGGCTACACCTTC. The encoded protein is CASSTTYTAYGYTF.

Ten or more counts support this clone. The chain carries TRBV7-9 and TRBJ2-5; no clear D. This CDR3 is built from 14 residues. With 3 bases removed from V and 2 bases from J, the gap between germline ends came to 10 bases. CDR1 and CDR2 (germline): SEHNR, FQNEAQ (reference sequence). This CDR3 is CASSLAVLQETQYF. Here the CDR3 DNA reads TGTGCCAGCAGCTTGGCCGTCTTGCAAGAGACCCAGTACTTC.